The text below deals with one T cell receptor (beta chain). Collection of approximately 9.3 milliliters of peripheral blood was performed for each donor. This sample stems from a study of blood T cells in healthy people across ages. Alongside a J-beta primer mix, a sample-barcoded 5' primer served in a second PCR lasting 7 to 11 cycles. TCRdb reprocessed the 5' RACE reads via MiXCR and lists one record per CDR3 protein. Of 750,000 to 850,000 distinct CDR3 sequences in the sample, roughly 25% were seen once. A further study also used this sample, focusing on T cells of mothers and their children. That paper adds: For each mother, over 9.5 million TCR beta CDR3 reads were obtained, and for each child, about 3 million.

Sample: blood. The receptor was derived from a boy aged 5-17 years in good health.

The CDR3 bases are TGTGCCAGCAGCCCGGACAGGGGGCCCTCCTACGAGCAGTACTTC. It codes for CASSPDRGPSYEQYF. The chain links TRBV11-1 to TRBJ2-7; 11 bases match TRBD1. V lost 5 bases, J lost 0 bases, and 3 bases stayed unmatched. The CDR3 is 15 residues long. Per the germline V gene, CDR1 is SGHAT and CDR2 is FQDESV (reference sequence).